Described below is a single T cell receptor (beta chain) sequence and its context. Runs used v3.0 of the immunoSEQ assay and were done at survey level. Using immunoSEQ multiplex PCR, the repertoire was profiled, and TCRdb retains in-frame clones only, with some absent. The sample lists 20,000 or so clones, around four fifths occurring once. This entry is derived from a study of long-term antiretroviral therapy in people with HIV. Ahead of DNA extraction, samples held about 1-10 million cryopreserved PBMC each. This CDR3 is 15 amino acids long. The V gene's germline CDR1 is MNHEY and CDR2 SVGAGI. V dropped 3 bases and J dropped 2; count of bases not matched to a gene: 6.

The sequences come from unsorted PBMCs, collected 1.9 years after starting antiretroviral therapy. The chain recombines TRBV6-5 with TRBJ2-7, with 8 bases that match TRBD2. This sequence was found in a woman aged 45-65 years with HIV. CDR3 sequence (DNA): TGTGCCAGCAGTTATTCCAGCGGGGGCACCTACGAGCAGTACTTC. It yields the protein CASSYSSGGTYEQYF.